The 25 T cell receptor beta chains given below trace back to one sample, sequenced in a study of metastatic and nonmetastatic thyroid tumors. TCRdb reprocessed the PCR reads via MiXCR. The table has around 20,000 clones, approximately 11% seen once. Not a single patient had been given any form of treatment at any point before undergoing thyroid surgery. Sequencing input: blood. The receptors stem from a female donor with papillary thyroid cancer or a benign thyroid nodule (not recorded which). Some clones in this sample may be carry-over from other donors' samples.

This clone was counted ten times or more. The rearrangement links TRBV20-1 to TRBJ1-1; TRBD1 matches 7 bases. This CDR3 region has 15 residues. Unmatched junction bases numbered 17, after V lost 8 bases and J lost 5 bases. Germline values: CDR1 DFQATT, CDR2 SNEGSKA (reference sequence). The CDR3 region is CSPQGDRASNTEAFF. Here the CDR3 DNA reads TGCAGTCCCCAGGGCGACAGGGCCTCAAATACTGAAGCTTTCTTT.

The sample holds many counts of this clone. The chain recombines TRBV6-2 or TRBV6-3 with TRBJ2-1; TRBD2 agrees at 7 bases. Looked up from germline, CDR1 is MNHEY and CDR2 is SVGEGT. The CDR3 loop spans 17 amino acids. J lost 4 bases, V lost 0 bases, and 9 bases had no gene match. This chain's CDR3 is CASSYSPPAGLYNEQFF. The CDR3 region has the DNA TGTGCCAGCAGTTACTCCCCCCCAGCGGGATTGTACAATGAGCAGTTCTTC.

At least ten counts were recorded for this clone. The chain carries TRBV29-1 and TRBJ2-7; tentatively, D is TRBD1 (6 bases). Trimming shortened V by 4 bases and J by 5 bases, and 12 bases separated the two germline ends. Germline V gene lookup returns CDR1 SQVTM and CDR2 ANQGSEA. The CDR3 is 12 residues long. In nucleotides, the CDR3 is TGCAGCGTTGTGGGGGCGGAAGACGAGCAGTACTTC. Residues: CSVVGAEDEQYF.

As concerns this clone: One end of the junction does not line up with germline, which may come from a read error. Other DNA sequences from this sample encode an identical CDR3 as well. The J gene is TRBJ2-2, the V gene TRBV7-9, with TRBD1 matching over 8 bases. Germline CDR1 SEHNR, CDR2 FQNEAQ (reference sequence). There are 15 residues in the CDR3. The CDR3 region has the DNA TGCGCCAGCAGGCCCGGACAGGGCGGAACCGGGGAGCTGTTTTTT. Protein product: CASRPGQGGTGELFF.

This clone showed up many times. This rearrangement joins TRBV19 to TRBJ2-2; TRBD1 might be the D (6 bases). V dropped 5 bases and J dropped 7 bases, with 8 bases sitting between them. CDR1 and CDR2 (germline): LNHDA, SQIVND (reference sequence). The CDR3 is made up of 12 amino acids. The CDR3 nucleotides are TGTGCCAGTAGTGTCAGGGGCGGGGAGCTGTTTTTT. Protein sequence: CASSVRGGELFF.

The V and J genes are TRBV7-8 and TRBJ1-2; tentative D call: TRBD1 (5 bases). Per germline, CDR1 SGHVS and CDR2 FQNEAQ. The V end lost 1 base, the J end lost 0 bases, and 15 bases lay between the germline ends. CDR3 length equals 17 residues. The CDR3 DNA follows: TGTGCCAGCAGCTTAGGTCGCAGGGTGCTAGCTAACTATGGCTACACCTTC. Its translation is CASSLGRRVLANYGYTF.

This clone was seen more than once but under ten times. A much larger clone differs by one base, so this may be a read error. The genes are TRBV11-1 and TRBJ2-1, with 9 bases lining up with TRBD2. The V segment lost 2 bases and the J segment 5 bases; nucleotides outside the gene matches: 4. Germline CDR1 and CDR2: SGHAT and FQDESV (reference sequence). This CDR3 spans 15 amino acids. The CDR3 DNA reads as TGTGCCAGCAGCTTACTAGCGGGAATTAACAATGAGCAGTTCTTC. It encodes CASSLLAGINNEQFF.

In the case of this clone: Sequence at one end of the junction differs from germline and may be a read error. The chain couples TRBV20-1 to TRBJ2-5, with D possibly being TRBD2 (5 bases). Germline assignment: CDR1 DFQATT and CDR2 SNEGSKA (reference sequence). The CDR3 extends over 14 amino acids. The CDR3 loop is CSSRVKDSWGTQYF. The CDR3 bases are TGCAGTTCTAGAGTTAAGGACTCCTGGGGGACCCAGTACTTC.

As for this clone: Possible read error: a much larger clone is one base away. The chain has TRBV4-2 and TRBJ2-5; D possibly corresponds to TRBD1 (5 bases). The V gene's germline CDR1 is LGHNA and CDR2 YNFKEQ. The CDR3 consists of 16 residues. The CDR3 DNA follows: TGTGCCAGCAGCCATGGGATCAGGCAGGGTAAAGAGAACCAGTACTTC. This gives the protein CASSHGIRQGKENQYF.

There are many counts of this clone. In DNA form, the CDR3 reads TGTGCCAGCAGCTTAGATGGACAGGGGGCCTACGAGCAGTACTTC. Its protein product is CASSLDGQGAYEQYF. This chain links TRBV11-2 with TRBJ2-7; TRBD1 agrees at 10 bases. Germline V gene sequence: CDR1 SGHAT, CDR2 FQNNGV. J lost 2 bases, V lost 0 bases, and 1 base had no gene match. The CDR3 consists of 15 residues.

Many counts were recorded for this clone. The gene calls are TRBV11-2 and TRBJ1-4, with D unresolved. V lost 5 bases and J lost 4, with 20 bases in between. The CDR3 has 17 amino acids. Germline CDR1 is SGHAT and CDR2 is FQNNGV. CDR3 DNA sequence: TGTGCCAGCAGCAGAACCCGGGCCAGGCTTTTTAATGAAAAACTGTTTTTT. Translation: CASSRTRARLFNEKLFF.

In this sample, this clone is medium-sized. V and J are TRBV6-1 and TRBJ2-2, with 7 bases lining up with TRBD1. CDR1 is MNHNS, CDR2 SASEGT, per germline. There are 15 residues in the CDR3. V dropped 9 bases and J dropped 5; count of bases not matched to a gene: 12. The CDR3 DNA follows: TGTGCCAGGGGAAAGACAGGGACCAAAACCGGGGAGCTGTTTTTT. Its protein product is CARGKTGTKTGELFF.

As concerns this clone: A junction boundary mismatches the germline segment, possibly from a read error. V and J are TRBV5-4 and TRBJ2-7, with D possibly being TRBD1 (6 bases). This CDR3 is 14 amino acids long. Per germline, CDR1 SGHNT and CDR2 YYREEE (reference sequence). The CDR3 spells CASSLGGQPYEKYF. The CDR3 DNA reads TGTGCCAGCAGCTTGGGGGGGCAACCCTACGAGAAGTACTTC.

Remarks on this clone: A much more abundant neighbour one base away suggests this may be a read error. V gene TRBV24-1 combines with J gene TRBJ2-7, with 14 positions matching TRBD2. Germline V gene data show CDR1 as KGHDR and CDR2 as SFDVKD. The CDR3 has 18 amino acids. CDR3 nucleotides: TGTGCCATCAGTGATTCCGGGACAGGGACTAGCGGGAGTTACGAGCAGTACTTC. Translation: CAISDSGTGTSGSYEQYF.

This clone was detected many times. V gene TRBV3-1 combines with J gene TRBJ2-5; D unclear. Germline CDR1 reads LGHDT; CDR2 reads YNNKEL (reference sequence). The CDR3 has 11 residues. V lost 2 bases to trimming and J lost 5 bases, with 3 bases between them. In DNA, the CDR3 is TGTGCCAGCAGCCAACCCGAGACCCAGTACTTC. Translating it yields CASSQPETQYF.

This clone has just a few counts. The rearrangement joins TRBV28 to TRBJ1-3; possibly TRBD1 for D (5 bases). CDR1 is MDHEN, CDR2 SYDVKM, per germline. The CDR3 totals 16 residues. V was clipped by 6 bases and J by 4 bases, with 19 bases between them. As DNA, the CDR3 is TGTGCCAGCAGCCCGGCGGTACAGGTCTCAGGAAACACCATATATTTT. Its translation: CASSPAVQVSGNTIYF.

This clone showed up many times. The chain couples TRBV3-1 to TRBJ1-2; TRBD1 is a possible D gene (5 bases). V lost 5 bases, J lost 6 bases, and 16 bases lay in between. This CDR3 has 14 amino acids. Germline V CDR1 and CDR2: LGHDT, YNNKEL (reference sequence). The chain's CDR3 is CASSILGVENGYTF. The DNA of the CDR3 is TGTGCCAGCAGCATTCTAGGGGTTGAGAATGGCTACACCTTC. The full variable domain, rest sourced from reference TRBV3-1 and TRBJ1-2, is DTAVSQTPKYLVTQMGNDKSIKCEQNLGHDTMYWYKQDSKKFLKIMFSYNNKELIINETVPNRFSPKSPDKAHLNLHINSLELGDSAVYFCASSILGVENGYTFGSGTRLTVV.

This clone was detected only a few times. This may be a read error, as it is one base from a much larger clone. This same CDR3 is encoded by further DNA sequences in the sample. V usage is TRBV10-3 and J usage is TRBJ2-5; a weak D match, TRBD2 (5 bases). The CDR3 totals 15 residues. V was clipped by 6 bases and J by 5 bases, with 19 bases between them. Per the germline V gene, CDR1 is ENHRY and CDR2 is SYGVKD. In DNA form, the CDR3 reads TGTGCCATCAGCCCCGCCCGGGGTGCGGAGGAGACCCAGTACTTC. Amino acid sequence: CAISPARGAEETQYF.

This clone was observed a handful of times. The junction shows a germline mismatch at one end, possibly a read error. The chain uses TRBV28 and TRBJ2-3; TRBD2 aligns across 13 bases. The CDR3 covers 17 residues. Germline loops: CDR1 MDHEN, CDR2 SYDVKM. Here the CDR3 DNA reads TGTGACAGCAGTTCAACGACTAGCGGGAGGAACACAGATACGCAGTATTTT. Translating it yields CDSSSTTSGRNTDTQYF.

The chain links TRBV27 to TRBJ2-1, with D hard to call. In germline, CDR1 is MNHEY, CDR2 SMNVEV (reference sequence). Trimming stripped 5 bases from V and 3 bases from J, with 14 bases between. There are 15 residues in the CDR3. The CDR3 sequence: CASSVSRYYYNEQFF. CDR3 nucleotide sequence: TGTGCCAGCAGTGTTAGCAGGTACTACTACAATGAGCAGTTCTTC.

Of note for this clone: This sequence may be a read error, since a much larger clone differs from it by one base. The chain joins TRBV5-4 to TRBJ1-6; D is possibly TRBD1 (5 bases). The CDR3 is 13 amino acids. Germline V CDR1 and CDR2: SGHNT, YYREEE (reference sequence). The V gene lost 4 bases and the J gene lost 9 bases, with 11 bases spanning the gap. CDR3 sequence: CASSGDWSSPLHF. DNA of the CDR3: TGTGCCAGCAGCGGGGACTGGAGTTCACCCCTCCACTTT. The full variable domain, completed using reference TRBV5-4 and TRBJ1-6, is ETGVTQSPTHLIKTRGQQVTLRCSSQSGHNTVSWYQQALGQGPQFIFQYYREEENGRGNFPPRFSGLQFPNYSSELNVNALELDDSALYLCASSGDWSSPLHFGNGTRLTVT.

This clone was observed many times. The chain links TRBV7-6 to TRBJ2-7, with 9 bases aligning to TRBD2. Germline-derived CDR1 and CDR2 are SGHVS and FNYEAQ. The CDR3 is 14 amino acids. V lost 1 base and J lost 5; bases outside the gene matches: 3. In DNA, the CDR3 is TGTGCCAGCAGCTTAGGCCCTAGCGGGGACGAGCAGTACTTC. It translates to CASSLGPSGDEQYF. Full variable domain (remainder filled in from reference TRBV7-6 and TRBJ2-7): GAGVSQSPRYKVTKRGQDVALRCDPISGHVSLYWYRQALGQGPEFLTYFNYEAQQDKSGLPNDRFSAERPEGSISTLTIQRTEQRDSAMYRCASSLGPSGDEQYFGPGTRLTVT.

This clone was observed a handful of times. This chain uses TRBV2 with TRBJ2-1; 10 nucleotides agree with TRBD2. This CDR3 contains 15 residues. V dropped 5 bases and J dropped 7; count of bases not matched to a gene: 8. Germline assignment: CDR1 SNHLY and CDR2 FYNNEI. Here the CDR3 reads CASSPTSGFLNEQFF. Here the CDR3 DNA reads TGTGCCAGCAGTCCGACTAGCGGGTTCCTTAATGAGCAGTTCTTC.

This clone was counted at least ten times. The chain uses TRBV19 and TRBJ2-1; TRBD2 matches at 7 bases. The junction had 9 bases not matched to a gene; V was cut back by 3 bases and J by 13 bases. Germline CDR1 and CDR2: LNHDA and SQIVND (reference sequence). The CDR3 totals 13 residues. The CDR3 here is CASSIGLADFQFF. The CDR3 DNA is TGTGCCAGTAGTATCGGGCTAGCGGACTTTCAGTTCTTC.

This clone showed up many times. The V gene is TRBV4-3, the J gene TRBJ1-3; no clear D. The CDR3 has 15 amino acids. CDR1 is LGHNA and CDR2 is YSLEER in the germline V gene. V lost 0 bases and J lost 0, with 6 bases in between. CDR3 loop: CASSQDFSSGNTIYF. CDR3 nucleotide sequence: TGCGCCAGCAGCCAAGATTTTTCCTCTGGAAACACCATATATTTT.